The sequence of this TCR beta chain was determined in a study of regulatory T cells in long-lasting Graves disease. On the study more broadly: Persistence in Graves' disease required over 5 years of antithyroid drugs plus positive TSH receptor antibodies.

The authors built TCR beta libraries using iRepertoire HTBI primers and Arm-PCR of CDR3 regions. Methods used by the authors: Throughout the samples, researchers identified 62 TRBV and roughly 14 TRBJ segments. MiXCR was run by TCRdb on the multiplex PCR reads, yielding one entry per CDR3 protein. The V and J calls and clone size are TCRdb's, not the authors'. There are 400,000 to 500,000 distinct CDR3 sequences in the sample; 21% occur only once, and 13% to 15% lies in the top ten. This clonotype showed up many times. Its antigen remains unidentified. General observations from the study: Among samples with persistent disease, TRBV28, TRBJ1-2 and TRBJ2-5 were favored. Newly diagnosed patients had higher TCR diversity than persistent Graves' patients did.

This CDR3 contains 13 residues. CDR1 is SEHNR, CDR2 FQNEAQ, per germline (reference sequence). The ends were cut back, 1 base at V and 5 bases at J, with 5 bases in the middle. Documented time point: persistent/refractory GD, antithyroid drugs over 5 years with positive TRAb. PBMCs provided the RNA from which the TCR library was made. The receptor was isolated from a female donor with Graves disease. The source was peripheral blood mononuclear cells (PBMCs), collected when the disease was refractory, from a patient treated with antithyroid drugs. The chain is built from TRBV7-9 and TRBJ2-2; no clear D. The CDR3 loop is CASSLVRTGELFF. The CDR3 nucleotides read TGTGCCAGCAGCTTAGTCAGGACCGGGGAGCTGTTTTTT.